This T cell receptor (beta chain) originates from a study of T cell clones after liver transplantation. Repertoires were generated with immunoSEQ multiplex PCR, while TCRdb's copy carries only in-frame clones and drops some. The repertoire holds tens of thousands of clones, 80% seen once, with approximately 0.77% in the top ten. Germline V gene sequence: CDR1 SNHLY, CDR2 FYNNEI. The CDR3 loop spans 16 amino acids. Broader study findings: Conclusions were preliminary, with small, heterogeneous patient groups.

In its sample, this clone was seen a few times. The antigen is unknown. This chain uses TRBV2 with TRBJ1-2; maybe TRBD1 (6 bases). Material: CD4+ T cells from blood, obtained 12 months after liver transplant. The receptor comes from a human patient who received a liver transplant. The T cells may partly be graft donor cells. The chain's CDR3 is CALHGGSTATGYGYTF. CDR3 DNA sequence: TGTGCGCTACATGGGGGCTCTACAGCGACCGGGTATGGCTACACCTTC. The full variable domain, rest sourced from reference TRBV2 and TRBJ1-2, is EPEVTQTPSHQVTQMGQEVILRCVPISNHLYFYWYRQILGQKVEFLVSFYNNEISEKSEIFDDQFSVERPDGSNFTLKIRSTKLEDSAMYFCALHGGSTATGYGYTFGSGTRLTVV.